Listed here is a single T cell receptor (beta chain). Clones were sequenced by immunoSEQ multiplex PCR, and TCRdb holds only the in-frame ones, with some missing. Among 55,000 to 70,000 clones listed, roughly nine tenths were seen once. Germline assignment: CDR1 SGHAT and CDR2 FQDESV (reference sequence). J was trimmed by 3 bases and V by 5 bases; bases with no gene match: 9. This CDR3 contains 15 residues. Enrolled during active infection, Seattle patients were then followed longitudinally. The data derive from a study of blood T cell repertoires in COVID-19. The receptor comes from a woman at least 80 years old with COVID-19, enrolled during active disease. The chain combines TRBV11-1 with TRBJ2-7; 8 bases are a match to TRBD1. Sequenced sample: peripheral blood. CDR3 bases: TGTGCCAGCAGCCGTACAGGGGGAGCCAACTACGAGCAGTACTTC. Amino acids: CASSRTGGANYEQYF. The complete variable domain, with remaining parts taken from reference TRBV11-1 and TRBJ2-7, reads EAEVAQSPRYKITEKSQAVAFWCDPISGHATLYWYRQILGQGPELLVQFQDESVVDDSQLPKDRFSAERLKGVDSTLKIQPAELGDSAMYLCASSRTGGANYEQYFGPGTRLTVT.